This TCR beta chain is drawn from a study of OX40 agonist ivuxolimab in advanced cancers. Study-wide background: Each dose-escalation patient presented with hepatocellular carcinoma, melanoma, renal cell or head and neck cancer.

Clones were read by immunoSEQ multiplex PCR, and TCRdb kept only the in-frame ones, dropping some. The data hold tens of thousands of clones, with around 85% observed a single time. CDR3 length: 15 amino acids. Trimming cost V 5 bases and J 4 bases; bases outside gene matches: 8. The germline gives CDR1 SEHNR, CDR2 FQNEAQ (reference sequence). On this clone: Antigen unknown.

Study-level results: Both CD4+ and CD8+ T cell populations in blood had undergone clonal expansion by week 6 at 0.1 to 3.0 mg/kg.

The chain is built from TRBV7-9 and TRBJ2-5; 9 bases match TRBD1. This sample comprised CD4+ or CD8+ T cells sorted from blood, obtained in a trial of the OX40 agonist ivuxolimab. This TCR derives from an adult with an advanced solid tumor such as melanoma, head and neck, liver or kidney cancer. CDR3 in amino acids: CASSPRQGGGETQYF. CDR3 DNA: TGTGCCAGCAGCCCCAGACAGGGGGGGGGAGAGACCCAGTACTTC.